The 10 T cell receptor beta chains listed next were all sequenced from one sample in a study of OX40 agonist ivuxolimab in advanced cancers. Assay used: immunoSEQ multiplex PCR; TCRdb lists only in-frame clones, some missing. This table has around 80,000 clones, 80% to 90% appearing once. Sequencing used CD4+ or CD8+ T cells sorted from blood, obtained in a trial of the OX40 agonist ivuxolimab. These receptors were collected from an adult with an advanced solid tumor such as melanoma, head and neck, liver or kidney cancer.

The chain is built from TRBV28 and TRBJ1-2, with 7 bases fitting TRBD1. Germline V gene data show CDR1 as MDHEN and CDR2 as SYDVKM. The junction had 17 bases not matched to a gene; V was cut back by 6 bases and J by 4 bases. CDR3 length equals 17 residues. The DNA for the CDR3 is TGTGCCAGCAGCAAATCTGGACAGGATACGCCGTTCTATGGCTACACCTTC. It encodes CASSKSGQDTPFYGYTF.

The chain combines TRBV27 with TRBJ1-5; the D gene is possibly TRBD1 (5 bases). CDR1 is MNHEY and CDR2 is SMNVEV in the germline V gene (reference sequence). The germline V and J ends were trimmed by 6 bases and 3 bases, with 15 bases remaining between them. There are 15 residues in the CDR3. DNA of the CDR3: TGTGCCAGCAGGGACGCGGGACGTTACAATCAGCCCCAGCATTTT. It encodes CASRDAGRYNQPQHF.

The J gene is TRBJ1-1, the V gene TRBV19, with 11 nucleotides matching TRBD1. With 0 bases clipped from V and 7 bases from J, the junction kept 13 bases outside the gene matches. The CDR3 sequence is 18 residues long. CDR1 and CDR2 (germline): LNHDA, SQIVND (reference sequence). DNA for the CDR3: TGTGCCAGTAGTATAGATCTGCCCGGGACAGGGGGAAGGAGTGAAGCTTTCTTT. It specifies CASSIDLPGTGGRSEAFF.

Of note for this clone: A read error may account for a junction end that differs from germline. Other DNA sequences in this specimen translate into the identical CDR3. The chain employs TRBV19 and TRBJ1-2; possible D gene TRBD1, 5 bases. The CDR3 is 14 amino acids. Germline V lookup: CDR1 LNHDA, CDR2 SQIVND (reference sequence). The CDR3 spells CASSIRGNAYGYTF. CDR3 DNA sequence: TGCGCCAGTAGTATCCGGGGCAATGCCTATGGCTACACCTTC.

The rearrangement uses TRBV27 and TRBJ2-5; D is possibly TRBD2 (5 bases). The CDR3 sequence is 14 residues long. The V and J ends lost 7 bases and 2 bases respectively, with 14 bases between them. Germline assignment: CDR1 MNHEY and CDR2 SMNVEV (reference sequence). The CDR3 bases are TGTGCCAGCAAAAAAGCGGAAACGCAAGAGACCCAGTACTTC. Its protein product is CASKKAETQETQYF.

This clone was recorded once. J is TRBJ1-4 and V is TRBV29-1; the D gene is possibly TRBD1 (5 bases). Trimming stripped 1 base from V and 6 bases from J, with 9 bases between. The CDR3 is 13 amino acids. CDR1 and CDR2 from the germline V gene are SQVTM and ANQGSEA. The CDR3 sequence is CSVEGQGDEKLFF. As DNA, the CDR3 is TGCAGCGTTGAAGGGCAGGGCGATGAAAAACTGTTTTTT. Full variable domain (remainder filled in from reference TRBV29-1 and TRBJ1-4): SAVISQKPSRDICQRGTSLTIQCQVDSQVTMMFWYRQQPGQSLTLIATANQGSEATYESGFVIDKFPISRPNLTFSTLTVSNMSPEDSSIYLCSVEGQGDEKLFFGSGTQLSVL.

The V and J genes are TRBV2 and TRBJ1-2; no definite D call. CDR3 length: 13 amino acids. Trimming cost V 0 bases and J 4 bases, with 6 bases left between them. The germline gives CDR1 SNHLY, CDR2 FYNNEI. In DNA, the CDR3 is TGTGCCAGCAGTGAAGCGGCTAGCTATGGCTACACCTTC. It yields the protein CASSEAASYGYTF.

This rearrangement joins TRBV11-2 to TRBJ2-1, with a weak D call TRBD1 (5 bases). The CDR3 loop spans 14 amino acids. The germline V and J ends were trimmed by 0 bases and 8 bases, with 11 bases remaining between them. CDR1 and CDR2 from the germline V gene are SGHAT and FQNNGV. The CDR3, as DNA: TGTGCCAGCAGCTTAGATCCGACAGATTATGAGCAGTTCTTC. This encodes CASSLDPTDYEQFF.

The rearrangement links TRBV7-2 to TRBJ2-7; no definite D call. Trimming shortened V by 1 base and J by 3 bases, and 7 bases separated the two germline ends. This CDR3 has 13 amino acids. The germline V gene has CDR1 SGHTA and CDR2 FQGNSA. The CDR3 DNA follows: TGTGCCAGCAGCTTAGATCCGTACTACGAGCAGTACTTC. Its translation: CASSLDPYYEQYF.

The CDR3 DNA reads TGTGCCAGTAGTATAGTGGGTTGGCAGGGTTCAAACATTCAGTACTTC. This encodes CASSIVGWQGSNIQYF. The chain employs TRBV19 and TRBJ2-4, with D tentatively TRBD1 (5 bases). Germline V gives CDR1 LNHDA, CDR2 SQIVND (reference sequence). The germline V and J ends were trimmed by 1 base and 6 bases, with 16 bases remaining between them. CDR3 size: 16 residues.